This entry lists 23 T cell receptor beta chains sequenced from one sample in a study of cytomegalovirus exposure and HLA in healthy donors. Researchers ran the PCR with 60 Vbeta and 13 Jbeta primers. Measured with immunoSEQ multiplex PCR; TCRdb has only the in-frame clones, and not every one. This table holds under 200,000 clones, 65% to 70% found once. Specimen: PBMCs. The receptors originated from a woman between 18 and 29 years old in good health and CMV-seropositive.

The V and J genes are TRBV14 and TRBJ2-2; D gene unclear. The V gene lost 0 bases and the J gene lost 6 bases, with 5 bases spanning the gap. The germline gives CDR1 SGHDN, CDR2 FVKESK. The CDR3 has 13 amino acids. The CDR3 DNA is TGTGCCAGCAGCCAAGACATTTCCGGGGAGCTGTTTTTT. It is translated as CASSQDISGELFF.

This clone is a singleton in its sample. The chain combines TRBV18 with TRBJ1-5; no reliable D call. This CDR3 has 15 amino acids. Germline CDR1 KGHSH, CDR2 LQKENI. Trimming stripped 1 base from V and 4 bases from J, with 11 bases between. CDR3 in amino acids: CASSPQTVSNQPQHF. CDR3 DNA: TGTGCCAGCTCACCACAAACGGTTTCGAATCAGCCCCAGCATTTT. The full variable domain, completed using reference TRBV18 and TRBJ1-5, is NAGVMQNPRHLVRRRGQEARLRCSPMKGHSHVYWYRQLPEEGLKFMVYLQKENIIDESGMPKERFSAEFPKEGPSILRIQQVVRGDSAAYFCASSPQTVSNQPQHFGDGTRLSIL.

The chain is built from TRBV18 and TRBJ1-3; 7 bases agree with TRBD1. The germline V gene encodes CDR1 KGHSH and CDR2 LQKENI. This CDR3 contains 15 residues. V lost 6 bases to trimming and J lost 7 bases; unmatched junction nucleotides: 12. The CDR3 sequence is CASSLGTASRNTIYF. The CDR3, as DNA: TGTGCCAGCTCCCTAGGGACAGCAAGCCGTAACACCATATATTTT.

Turning to this clone: This specimen includes other DNA sequences encoding the same CDR3. The rearrangement uses TRBV10-3 and TRBJ1-3, with 7 bases fitting TRBD1. The CDR3 sequence is 18 residues long. Germline-derived CDR1 and CDR2 are ENHRY and SYGVKD. J lost 0 bases, V lost 4 bases, and 12 bases had no gene match. CDR3 DNA: TGTGCCATCAGTGGGGACAGAGTACTACTTTCCTCTGGAAACACCATATATTTT. Translating it yields CAISGDRVLLSSGNTIYF.

This clone was seen a handful of times. The V call is TRBV5-1, the J call TRBJ2-3; 8 bases agree with TRBD2. In germline, CDR1 is SGHRS, CDR2 YFSETQ. The CDR3 runs to 15 residues. J gave up 0 bases and V 2 bases, and 2 bases lay outside the gene matches. DNA for the CDR3: TGCGCCAGCAGCTTAGAGCGGGGGAGCACAGATACGCAGTATTTT. This translates into CASSLERGSTDTQYF.

The CDR3 region has the DNA TGTGCCAGCAGCCAAGATCATGGACGGAATAGAGGGTGGTACGAGCAGTACTTC. It encodes CASSQDHGRNRGWYEQYF. The rearrangement uses TRBV4-2 and TRBJ2-5; D is perhaps TRBD2 (5 bases). The end of the DNA is better explained by TRBJ2-7, so the J call may be wrong. The CDR3 is made up of 18 amino acids. The germline V gene encodes CDR1 LGHNA and CDR2 YNFKEQ.

The chain combines TRBV2 with TRBJ1-1, with D unclear. The CDR3 consists of 14 residues. The ends were cut back, 2 bases at V and 3 bases at J, with 10 bases in the middle. Looked up from germline, CDR1 is SNHLY and CDR2 is FYNNEI. As DNA, the CDR3 is TGTGCCAGCAGTGAAAGAGGATTGTACACTGAAGCTTTCTTT. It codes for CASSERGLYTEAFF.

V usage is TRBV9 and J usage is TRBJ2-3, with no clear D. Looked up from germline, CDR1 is SGDLS and CDR2 is YYNGEE. V was trimmed by 0 bases and J by 2 bases, leaving 7 bases between them. This CDR3 region has 14 residues. The CDR3 here is CASSVESYTDTQYF. Written as DNA, the CDR3 is TGTGCCAGCAGCGTAGAGTCCTACACAGATACGCAGTATTTT.

This clone was seen only a few times. This chain joins TRBV14 and TRBJ2-7; D remains ambiguous. Germline values: CDR1 SGHDN, CDR2 FVKESK. Trimming left V 0 bases short and J 0 bases short, with 6 bases between. The CDR3 runs to 14 residues. The CDR3 sequence: CASSQDVNSYEQYF. The CDR3 nucleotides are TGTGCCAGCAGCCAAGATGTTAACTCCTACGAGCAGTACTTC.

This chain connects TRBV4-1 to TRBJ1-1, with 7 positions matching TRBD1. Germline V CDR1 and CDR2: MGHRA, YSYEKL. This CDR3 is 14 amino acids long. Trimming at V came to 3 bases and at J to 4 bases, leaving 5 bases not matched to a gene. This CDR3 is CASSHLQGSTEAFF. The CDR3 coding sequence is TGCGCCAGCAGCCATTTACAGGGGTCCACTGAAGCTTTCTTT.

The V gene is TRBV6-5, the J gene TRBJ1-2; D is undetermined. Germline V lookup: CDR1 MNHEY, CDR2 SVGAGI. V was pared by 0 bases and J by 1 base, with 6 bases between. The CDR3 loop spans 14 amino acids. The DNA for the CDR3 is TGTGCCAGCAGTTACTCGTCAGTTAACTATGGCTACACCTTC. Translated, it gives CASSYSSVNYGYTF.

The gene calls are TRBV11-3 and TRBJ2-7, with TRBD2 matching 7 bases. CDR3 length: 13 residues. Germline CDR1 SGHNT, CDR2 YENEEA. V lost 3 bases, J lost 3 bases, and 2 bases stayed unmatched. The CDR3 protein is CASSFGGGYEQYF. The CDR3 nucleotides read TGTGCCAGCAGCTTTGGGGGGGGCTACGAGCAGTACTTC.

This chain joins TRBV27 and TRBJ2-3, with 7 bases matching TRBD2. The trim removed 2 bases at V and 2 bases at J, leaving 1 base unmatched. The CDR3 has 14 amino acids. Germline V gene data show CDR1 as MNHEY and CDR2 as SMNVEV (reference sequence). CDR3: CASSLSGVTDTQYF. The CDR3, as DNA: TGTGCCAGCAGTTTAAGCGGGGTCACAGATACGCAGTATTTT.

This clone has only a few counts. This chain joins TRBV11-3 and TRBJ2-7; 9 nucleotides align to TRBD1. The germline V gene has CDR1 SGHNT and CDR2 YENEEA. The CDR3 length is 14 residues. Trimming cost V 5 bases and J 5 bases; bases outside gene matches: 7. CDR3 region: CASSPGDRVDEQYF. The CDR3 DNA reads as TGTGCCAGCAGCCCCGGGGACAGGGTCGACGAGCAGTACTTC.

The chain uses TRBV6-6 and TRBJ2-1, with 12 bases aligning to TRBD2. V dropped 5 bases and J dropped 10; count of bases not matched to a gene: 6. The CDR3 is 14 residues long. Germline CDR1 MNHNY, CDR2 SVGAGI (reference sequence). CDR3 DNA sequence: TGTGCCAGCAGTCCACGGACTAGCGGGAACGAGCAGTTCTTC. Protein sequence: CASSPRTSGNEQFF.

This clone was counted only a few times. The J gene is TRBJ1-1, the V gene TRBV28, with a weak D call TRBD1 (5 bases). There are 13 residues in the CDR3. The germline V gene has CDR1 MDHEN and CDR2 SYDVKM. Deletions cut 2 bases from V and 8 bases from J, with 12 bases between. CDR3 protein: CASSLRSPGEAFF. The CDR3 DNA sequence: TGTGCCAGCAGTTTACGTTCGCCAGGGGAAGCTTTCTTT.

The chain links TRBV5-6 to TRBJ1-1; 9 bases match TRBD1. Germline V gene sequence: CDR1 SGHDT, CDR2 YYEEEE. The J segment lost 8 bases and the V segment lost 2 bases, leaving 7 bases of the junction unmatched. The CDR3 contains 14 residues. CDR3 DNA sequence: TGTGCCAGCAGCTTTGGAAGTGGGACAGGGGAAGCTTTCTTT. Translation: CASSFGSGTGEAFF.

This rearrangement joins TRBV5-1 to TRBJ1-1; 7 bases align to TRBD1. J was trimmed by 1 base and V by 5 bases; bases with no gene match: 5. The CDR3 covers 14 residues. Germline CDR1 SGHRS, CDR2 YFSETQ. Here the CDR3 DNA reads TGCGCCAGCAGGACAGGGTGGGGGAACACTGAAGCTTTCTTT. It specifies CASRTGWGNTEAFF.

This clone appeared a few times. V and J are TRBV6-1 and TRBJ1-1; TRBD1 agrees at 8 bases. Per the germline V gene, CDR1 is MNHNS and CDR2 is SASEGT. Trimming removed 8 bases from V and 7 bases from J; junction bases left unmatched: 9. The CDR3 loop spans 13 amino acids. CDR3 sequence: CASLRGPFGEAFF. The CDR3 bases are TGTGCCAGCCTCAGGGGGCCTTTTGGTGAAGCTTTCTTT.

CDR3 DNA sequence: TGTGCCAGCTCACCCTCGACAGTGAACACTGAAGCTTTCTTT. Translated: CASSPSTVNTEAFF. J is TRBJ1-1 and V is TRBV18; maybe TRBD1 (5 bases). CDR3 length equals 14 residues. The V gene's germline CDR1 is KGHSH and CDR2 LQKENI. The V gene lost 3 bases and the J gene lost 0 bases, with 8 bases spanning the gap.

This clone was recorded a few times. CDR3 protein: CASSPRGGQDLYGYTF. The CDR3 DNA sequence: TGTGCCAGCTCGCCTAGGGGGGGGCAGGATCTCTATGGCTACACCTTC. The rearrangement uses TRBV9 and TRBJ1-2; weak D call: TRBD1 (6 bases). CDR3 size: 16 residues. V lost 7 bases and J lost 4, with 23 bases in between. The germline CDR1 and CDR2 sequences are SGDLS and YYNGEE.

The V gene is TRBV5-3, the J gene TRBJ2-1, with 8 bases identical to TRBD2. TRBV5-3 is filed as an ORF, its function uncertain. The V segment lost 0 bases and the J segment 8 bases; nucleotides outside the gene matches: 10. CDR3 length: 16 amino acids. CDR3 sequence: CARSLALREVVDEQFF. CDR3 bases: TGTGCCAGAAGCTTGGCTCTGCGGGAGGTCGTGGATGAGCAGTTCTTC.

There are a few counts of this clone. The V gene is TRBV9, the J gene TRBJ2-7, with D possibly being TRBD2 (5 bases). The germline V gene encodes CDR1 SGDLS and CDR2 YYNGEE. The CDR3 consists of 14 residues. The V gene lost 0 bases and the J gene lost 0 bases, with 7 bases spanning the gap. The CDR3 loop reads CASSVATSSYEQYF. Written as DNA, the CDR3 is TGTGCCAGCAGCGTAGCAACTAGCTCCTACGAGCAGTACTTC.